The 12 T cell receptor beta chains listed next were all sequenced from one sample in a study of cytomegalovirus exposure and HLA in healthy donors. PCR primers comprised 60 Vbeta and 13 Jbeta primers. Using immunoSEQ multiplex PCR, the repertoire was profiled, and TCRdb retains in-frame clones only, with some absent. The data show under 110,000 clones, roughly 82% seen once. Sequencing was carried out using PBMCs. Source of these receptors: a man over 45 in good health and CMV-seronegative.

The chain has TRBV30 and TRBJ2-5; weak D call: TRBD1 (6 bases). Germline assignment: CDR1 GTSNPN and CDR2 SVGIG (reference sequence). V lost 7 bases and J lost 3, with 9 bases in between. The CDR3 has 11 amino acids. The CDR3 bases are TGTGCCTTAGGGGGTGAAGAGACCCAGTACTTC. Encoded protein: CALGGEETQYF.

The CDR3 is CASGSGDTEAFF. The CDR3 DNA follows: TGTGCCAGCGGGTCCGGGGACACTGAAGCTTTCTTT. The rearrangement links TRBV5-5 to TRBJ1-1; D remains unclear. Germline V CDR1 and CDR2: SGHKS, YYEKEE (reference sequence). The V and J ends lost 7 bases and 3 bases respectively, with 10 bases between them. The CDR3 covers 12 residues.

The DNA of the CDR3 is TGTGCCAGTAGTTTTCGACAGGTTACTGGTCGACAGCCCCAGCATTTT. It specifies CASSFRQVTGRQPQHF. This chain connects TRBV19 to TRBJ1-5; D perhaps matches TRBD1 (6 bases). The CDR3 totals 16 residues. Trimming removed 5 bases at V and 7 bases at J, with 21 bases between. Germline V gives CDR1 LNHDA, CDR2 SQIVND (reference sequence).

This rearrangement joins TRBV25-1 to TRBJ1-2, with 9 bases lining up with TRBD1. V gave up 3 bases and J gave up 7 bases; unmatched junction bases: 3. This CDR3 has 13 residues. Germline V gene data show CDR1 as MGHDK and CDR2 as SYGVNS. Here the CDR3 DNA reads TGTGCCAGCAGTGACCAGGACAGGGGTGGCTACACCTTC. Protein product: CASSDQDRGGYTF.

This chain connects TRBV9 to TRBJ1-2, with 12 bases that match TRBD1. Germline CDR1 is SGDLS and CDR2 is YYNGEE. Unmatched junction bases numbered 9, after V lost 4 bases and J lost 8 bases. This CDR3 spans 15 amino acids. CDR3 in DNA: TGTGCCAGCAGCTCCGGGACAGGGGGCGCGGAGGGCTACACCTTC. Translated, it gives CASSSGTGGAEGYTF.

The CDR3 protein is CASSQGQSAYEQYF. CDR3 DNA sequence: TGCGCCAGCAGCCAAGGACAGTCTGCCTACGAGCAGTACTTC. This rearrangement joins TRBV4-1 to TRBJ2-7; weak D call: TRBD1 (5 bases). This CDR3 comprises 14 residues. Germline V gene data show CDR1 as MGHRA and CDR2 as YSYEKL. Trimming cost V 1 base and J 2 bases, with 9 bases left between them.

V and J are TRBV5-8 and TRBJ1-4; 8 nucleotides agree with TRBD1. CDR1 and CDR2 (germline): SGHTS, YDEGEE. Losses at the gene ends were 5 bases for V and 3 bases for J; bases not matched to a gene: 3. This CDR3 comprises 14 residues. The CDR3 nucleotides are TGTGCCAGCAGACTGGACAGGGCTAATGAAAAACTGTTTTTT. Translation: CASRLDRANEKLFF. The variable domain in full, with the rest retrieved from reference TRBV5-8 and TRBJ1-4, is EAGVTQSPTHLIKTRGQQATLRCSPISGHTSVYWYQQALGLGLQFLLWYDEGEERNRGNFPPRFSGRQFPNYSSELNVNALELEDSALYLCASRLDRANEKLFFGSGTQLSVL.

This clone was seen just once. The CDR3 nucleotides are TGTGCCAGCTCTAGACAGGCTAGCTCCTACGAGCAGTACGTC. Translating it yields CASSRQASSYEQYV. V is TRBV5-5 and J is TRBJ2-7, with TRBD1 as a possible D gene (6 bases). This CDR3 is built from 14 residues. Per the germline V gene, CDR1 is SGHKS and CDR2 is YYEKEE (reference sequence). Trimming cost V 7 bases and J 0 bases, with 14 bases left between them.

V and J are TRBV2 and TRBJ1-1; TRBD1 matches at 7 bases. Trimming at V came to 7 bases and at J to 4 bases, leaving 6 bases not matched to a gene. The CDR3 has 13 amino acids. Germline assignment: CDR1 SNHLY and CDR2 FYNNEI. Here the CDR3 DNA reads TGTGCCAGCACTAGACAGGGTAGCACTGAAGCTTTCTTT. Encoded protein: CASTRQGSTEAFF.

The genes are TRBV19 and TRBJ2-3; D remains ambiguous. Trimming left V 4 bases short and J 2 bases short, with 10 bases between. The CDR3 runs 14 residues. Per the germline V gene, CDR1 is LNHDA and CDR2 is SQIVND (reference sequence). The CDR3 nucleotides are TGTGCCAGTAGTACGAGCCCCTCCACAGATACGCAGTATTTT. Its protein is CASSTSPSTDTQYF.

The chain couples TRBV7-9 to TRBJ1-6; D is uncertain. CDR1 and CDR2 from the germline V gene are SEHNR and FQNEAQ (reference sequence). CDR3 length: 17 amino acids. V was clipped by 2 bases and J by 8 bases, with 19 bases between them. The CDR3 spells CASSLNVRDGADSPLHF. DNA of the CDR3: TGTGCCAGCAGCTTAAACGTGCGGGATGGCGCGGATTCACCCCTCCACTTT.

This clone was picked up a small number of times. V usage is TRBV29-1 and J usage is TRBJ1-2; D possibly corresponds to TRBD1 (5 bases). The V end was cut by 6 bases, the J end by 6 bases, with 17 bases between. The CDR3 runs 13 residues. Per germline, CDR1 SQVTM and CDR2 ANQGSEA. CDR3: CSVEGRGGHGYTF. The DNA of the CDR3 is TGCAGCGTCGAGGGGCGGGGAGGGCATGGCTACACCTTC.